This T cell receptor beta chain was recovered during a study of chemoradiotherapy in HPV16-positive cancers. Study-wide points: HPV-specific T cells were functionally defined from only a couple of HPV16-positive patients. During treatment, candidate HPV-specific clones and E7-related motifs expanded in tumor. Better recurrence-free survival went with HPV-responsive T-cell expansion in HPV16-positive patients.

Repeated repertoire sampling spanned the course of chemoradiotherapy. This CDR3 comprises 14 residues. Trimming stripped 4 bases from V and 4 bases from J, with 11 bases between. Per the germline V gene, CDR1 is MNHNY and CDR2 is SVGAGI (reference sequence). On this clone itself: Its cognate antigen is unknown.

Using immunoSEQ multiplex PCR, the repertoire was profiled, and TCRdb retains in-frame clones only, with some absent. The sample lists more than 20,000 clones; over 75% were seen once. This TCR derives from a human donor with HPV-associated anogenital cancer. The chain links TRBV6-6 to TRBJ1-5; weak D call: TRBD1 (6 bases). The material was blood, obtained from a patient who underwent chemoradiotherapy. The CDR3: CASSLPGENQPQHF. DNA for the CDR3: TGTGCCAGCAGTTTACCAGGGGAAAATCAGCCCCAGCATTTT.